What follows are 15 T cell receptor beta chains derived from one specimen sequenced in a study of early stage breast cancer tumors. Data came from immunoSEQ multiplex PCR; TCRdb stores just in-frame clones and leaves some out. The sample carries about 72,000 clones, around 80% recorded once. The sequencing input was blood. The receptor source for this set is a person aged 60 to 70 with breast cancer.

The chain couples TRBV28 to TRBJ2-5; D might be TRBD2 (5 bases). This CDR3 contains 14 residues. Germline CDR1 is MDHEN and CDR2 is SYDVKM. V lost 1 base and J lost 4, with 10 bases in between. CDR3 DNA sequence: TGTGCCAGCAGTTTATCGGGGATTGGAGAGACCCAGTACTTC. The encoded protein is CASSLSGIGETQYF.

The rearrangement links TRBV18 to TRBJ2-7; no clear D gene. The germline V gene encodes CDR1 KGHSH and CDR2 LQKENI. This CDR3 has 14 residues. V was clipped by 2 bases and J by 2 bases, with 10 bases between them. CDR3 in DNA: TGTGCCAGCTCACCATTGGACGGAGCCTACGAGCAGTACTTC. Residues: CASSPLDGAYEQYF.

The chain uses TRBV29-1 and TRBJ2-2; perhaps TRBD2 as D (5 bases). Trimming took 4 bases from V and 4 from J, leaving 13 bases between them. The germline gives CDR1 SQVTM, CDR2 ANQGSEA. The CDR3 is 14 residues long. In nucleotides, the CDR3 is TGCAGCGTTGGGATAGCCGGAGGCACCGGGGAGCTGTTTTTT. Amino acid sequence: CSVGIAGGTGELFF.

A single count supports this clone. The chain combines TRBV27 with TRBJ2-6; D is possibly TRBD1 or TRBD2 (7 bases each). The V gene lost 3 bases and the J gene lost 0 bases, with 18 bases spanning the gap. Germline assignment: CDR1 MNHEY and CDR2 SMNVEV (reference sequence). The CDR3 covers 19 residues. The CDR3 here is CASSFGAQGGSSGANVLTF. CDR3 coding DNA: TGTGCCAGCAGTTTCGGAGCTCAGGGGGGGAGCTCTGGGGCCAACGTCCTGACTTTC.

The CDR3 protein is CASSTPGQGLNTEAFF. The CDR3 region has the DNA TGTGCCAGCAGCACTCCGGGACAGGGGCTTAACACTGAAGCTTTCTTT. This rearrangement joins TRBV7-6 to TRBJ1-1; 10 bases match TRBD1. CDR1 SGHVS and CDR2 FNYEAQ come from the germline V gene. The CDR3 runs 16 residues. Trimming cost V 5 bases and J 2 bases; bases outside gene matches: 8.

The genes are TRBV27 and TRBJ2-7; D is unresolved. Trimming took off 8 bases at V and 1 base at J, with 12 bases between the two ends. CDR1 MNHEY and CDR2 SMNVEV come from the germline V gene (reference sequence). This CDR3 spans 13 amino acids. The CDR3 loop reads CASCRLGSYEQYF. CDR3 sequence (DNA): TGTGCCAGCTGTCGCCTAGGGTCCTACGAGCAGTACTTC.

CDR3 sequence: CASSHPSGASYEQYF. For the CDR3, the DNA is TGCGCCAGCAGCCACCCTAGCGGGGCCTCCTACGAGCAGTACTTC. The rearrangement links TRBV4-1 to TRBJ2-7; 9 bases are a match to TRBD2. The length of the CDR3 is 15 residues. With 3 bases clipped from V and 0 bases from J, the junction kept 3 bases outside the gene matches. Germline lookup yields CDR1 MGHRA and CDR2 YSYEKL.

This rearrangement joins TRBV19 to TRBJ1-3; D ambiguous. This CDR3 is 16 amino acids long. The germline V gene encodes CDR1 LNHDA and CDR2 SQIVND (reference sequence). The V end was cut by 7 bases, the J end by 0 bases, with 16 bases between. CDR3 sequence reads: CASMRLGMTSGNTIYF. The CDR3 DNA reads TGTGCCAGTATGCGGCTCGGAATGACCTCTGGAAACACCATATATTTT.

This clone was observed a handful of times. The rearrangement links TRBV14 to TRBJ2-2, with 9 bases identical to TRBD1. V was pared by 5 bases and J by 8 bases, with 12 bases of the junction left unmatched. The CDR3 consists of 16 residues. Germline V lookup: CDR1 SGHDN, CDR2 FVKESK. Written as DNA, the CDR3 is TGTGCCAGCAGCTACCGGGACAGGGATATCTGGGGGGAGCTGTTTTTT. Protein: CASSYRDRDIWGELFF. Full variable domain (remainder filled in from reference TRBV14 and TRBJ2-2): EAGVTQFPSHSVIEKGQTVTLRCDPISGHDNLYWYRRVMGKEIKFLLHFVKESKQDESGMPNNRFLAERTGGTYSTLKVQPAELEDSGVYFCASSYRDRDIWGELFFGEGSRLTVL.

This chain uses TRBV7-8 with TRBJ2-5; D is possibly TRBD2 (7 bases). Between the trimmed V and J ends, which lost 1 base and 1 base, there was a span of 19 bases. The CDR3 is 18 residues long. Germline-derived CDR1 and CDR2 are SGHVS and FQNEAQ. This CDR3 is CASSLGRRGVGGQETQYF. CDR3 nucleotides: TGTGCCAGCAGCTTAGGGCGTCGGGGGGTAGGGGGCCAAGAGACCCAGTACTTC.

The J gene is TRBJ2-5, the V gene TRBV6-1, with D maybe TRBD1 (5 bases). Germline V gene sequence: CDR1 MNHNS, CDR2 SASEGT. The CDR3 has 13 amino acids. Trimming removed 3 bases at V and 4 bases at J, with 9 bases between. CDR3 DNA: TGTGCCAGCAGTGAGGGGCAGGTAGAGACCCAGTACTTC. The encoded protein is CASSEGQVETQYF.

The V and J genes are TRBV2 and TRBJ1-2, with D possibly being TRBD1 (6 bases). From germline, CDR1 is SNHLY and CDR2 FYNNEI. Trimming took 3 bases from V and 6 from J, leaving 11 bases between them. The CDR3 loop spans 13 amino acids. The CDR3 here is CASSEDSYHGYTF. Here the CDR3 DNA reads TGTGCCAGCAGTGAGGACAGCTACCATGGCTACACCTTC.

The V and J genes are TRBV30 and TRBJ1-4; D may be TRBD1 (6 bases). This CDR3 is 15 amino acids long. CDR1 is GTSNPN, CDR2 SVGIG, per germline (reference sequence). V dropped 5 bases and J dropped 13 bases, with 26 bases sitting between them. The DNA of the CDR3 is TGTGCCTGGTCCGTGGGGAACAGGGCCCGCGGTGGACTGTTTTTT. It codes for CAWSVGNRARGGLFF.

The chain carries TRBV6-7 and TRBJ2-1; 8 nucleotides line up with TRBD2. TRBV6-7 is annotated as an ORF whose role is uncertain. Trimming cost V 2 bases and J 5 bases; bases outside gene matches: 8. The CDR3 runs to 16 residues. In DNA form, the CDR3 reads TGTGCCAGCAGTTACGTTGCGGGAGGCAAAAACAATGAGCAGTTCTTC. The encoded protein is CASSYVAGGKNNEQFF.

This clone has just a few counts. The chain has TRBV21-1 and TRBJ2-7; the table calls TRBD2, which could not be checked here. TRBV21-1 is a known pseudogene. The CDR3 consists of 14 residues. CDR3 sequence: CASPAFESSYEQYF. The CDR3 DNA reads as TGTGCCAGCCCCGCGTTTGAAAGCTCCTACGAGCAGTACTTC.